Each of the 13 T cell receptor beta chains below was sequenced from the same sample in a study of early T cells in non-severe SARS-CoV-2 infection. A single record per CDR3 protein comes from TCRdb applying MiXCR to the 5' RACE reads. The data show approximately 90,000 distinct CDR3 sequences, with roughly 15% seen just once and about 5% held by the top ten. Sequencing was performed on whole blood, taken at baseline. These receptors were collected from an adult who was a healthcare worker with PCR-confirmed SARS-CoV-2 infection or an uninfected control (not recorded which).

This clonotype was counted at least ten times. This sequence joins TRBV18 and TRBJ1-5, with D hard to call. V lost 1 base to trimming and J lost 3 bases, with 7 bases between them. CDR3 size: 14 residues. Germline V gives CDR1 KGHSH, CDR2 LQKENI. CDR3 DNA: TGTGCCAGCTCACCACGCTCAAACAATCAGCCCCAGCATTTT. Translated, it gives CASSPRSNNQPQHF. The complete variable domain, with remaining parts taken from reference TRBV18 and TRBJ1-5, reads NAGVMQNPRHLVRRRGQEARLRCSPMKGHSHVYWYRQLPEEGLKFMVYLQKENIIDESGMPKERFSAEFPKEGPSILRIQQVVRGDSAAYFCASSPRSNNQPQHFGDGTRLSIL.

The chain is built from TRBV6-5 and TRBJ1-6; no reliable D call. The CDR3 contains 13 residues. CDR1 and CDR2 from the germline V gene are MNHEY and SVGAGI. The V and J ends lost 7 bases and 7 bases respectively, with 11 bases between them. The CDR3 sequence is CASKGQLNSPLHF. The CDR3 nucleotides read TGTGCCAGCAAAGGGCAGTTAAATTCACCCCTCCACTTT.

The sample holds a few counts of this clonotype. The gene calls are TRBV12-3 or TRBV12-4 and TRBJ2-3, with a weak D call TRBD1 (6 bases). This CDR3 is built from 17 residues. Between the trimmed V and J ends, which lost 3 bases and 6 bases, there was a span of 22 bases. The CDR3 region is CASSFPPGRGGTDTQYF. The CDR3 DNA sequence: TGTGCCAGCAGTTTCCCCCCGGGCAGGGGTGGGACCGATACGCAGTATTTT.

In its sample, this clonotype was seen many times. The rearrangement links TRBV7-9 to TRBJ2-5, with a tentative D call TRBD1 (5 bases). V dropped 2 bases and J dropped 2 bases, with 6 bases sitting between them. Germline CDR1 is SEHNR and CDR2 is FQNEAQ (reference sequence). The CDR3 contains 13 residues. CDR3 coding DNA: TGTGCCAGCAGCTTAAGGGGACAAGAGACCCAGTACTTC. Translated, it gives CASSLRGQETQYF.

This clonotype was recorded at least ten times. The chain is built from TRBV18 and TRBJ1-1; 8 positions agree with TRBD1. J was trimmed by 1 base and V by 6 bases; bases with no gene match: 10. This CDR3 comprises 16 residues. CDR1 is KGHSH and CDR2 is LQKENI in the germline V gene. The CDR3 DNA sequence: TGTGCCAGCTCGCTAAACGCCGGGACAGGGAACACTGAAGCTTTCTTT. Protein: CASSLNAGTGNTEAFF.

In this sample, this clonotype turned up once. The chain employs TRBV6-5 and TRBJ2-7, with a weak D call TRBD2 (6 bases). Germline CDR1 MNHEY, CDR2 SVGAGI. The CDR3 sequence is 16 residues long. V shed 6 bases and J shed 1 base, with 19 bases lying between them. DNA of the CDR3: TGTGCCAGCAGACTCTTTGGCGCGGGACTTTCCTACGAGCAGTACTTC. Translation: CASRLFGAGLSYEQYF.

J is TRBJ2-1 and V is TRBV20-1; tentatively, D is TRBD1 (6 bases). The CDR3 consists of 17 residues. Germline V gives CDR1 DFQATT, CDR2 SNEGSKA (reference sequence). Trimming shortened V by 6 bases and J by 2 bases, and 23 bases separated the two germline ends. CDR3 amino acids: CSALVGVGAAPYNEQFF. The CDR3 DNA sequence: TGCAGTGCCCTAGTGGGTGTGGGGGCAGCTCCCTACAATGAGCAGTTCTTC.

This sequence joins TRBV28 and TRBJ2-4; possible D gene TRBD1, 5 bases. This CDR3 contains 16 residues. Germline values: CDR1 MDHEN, CDR2 SYDVKM. V was clipped by 8 bases and J by 0 bases, with 17 bases between them. CDR3 amino acids: CASGPGRGLAKNIQYF. CDR3 DNA sequence: TGTGCCAGCGGCCCTGGTAGGGGCCTAGCCAAAAACATTCAGTACTTC.

V is TRBV4-1 and J is TRBJ2-1, with 9 bases aligning to TRBD2. J gave up 5 bases and V 5 bases, and 10 bases lay outside the gene matches. The CDR3 is 16 amino acids. Germline values: CDR1 MGHRA, CDR2 YSYEKL. The CDR3 spells CASSEGASGENNEQFF. The CDR3 DNA reads as TGCGCCAGCAGCGAAGGTGCTAGCGGGGAAAACAATGAGCAGTTCTTC.

This clonotype was seen at least ten times. CDR3 sequence: CASSSQTTPDYGYTF. CDR3 nucleotide sequence: TGCGCCAGCAGCAGTCAAACCACACCAGACTATGGCTACACCTTC. The chain employs TRBV5-1 and TRBJ1-2; no reliable D call. The V gene lost 4 bases and the J gene lost 3 bases, with 16 bases spanning the gap. From germline, CDR1 is SGHRS and CDR2 YFSETQ. The CDR3 is 15 amino acids.

This clonotype was counted once. The chain recombines TRBV7-9 with TRBJ1-2; 9 bases align to TRBD1. CDR1 and CDR2 (germline): SEHNR, FQNEAQ (reference sequence). The CDR3 runs to 16 residues. After removal of 5 bases from V and 4 bases from J, the junction contained 11 bases not matched to a gene. The CDR3 sequence is CASSQGQGMDSYGYTF. The CDR3 DNA reads as TGTGCCAGCAGCCAGGGACAGGGCATGGATAGCTATGGCTACACCTTC.

The sample holds a few counts of this clonotype. This chain uses TRBV28 with TRBJ2-3; D is perhaps TRBD1 (5 bases). This CDR3 region has 17 residues. The germline V and J ends were trimmed by 6 bases and 0 bases, with 19 bases remaining between them. Germline CDR1 is MDHEN and CDR2 is SYDVKM. The CDR3 protein is CASRFPRGGSSTDTQYF. The CDR3 bases are TGTGCCAGCAGATTTCCAAGGGGCGGATCTAGCACAGATACGCAGTATTTT.

The chain combines TRBV20-1 with TRBJ2-5; D is possibly TRBD2 (6 bases). Germline V gene sequence: CDR1 DFQATT, CDR2 SNEGSKA (reference sequence). CDR3 length: 12 residues. V was trimmed by 6 bases and J by 5 bases, leaving 13 bases between them. The CDR3 here is CSARLVRETQYF. As DNA, the CDR3 is TGCAGTGCCAGACTAGTAAGGGAGACCCAGTACTTC.